This TCR beta chain comes out of a study of control samples from healthy donors and cancer patients. This CDR3 comprises 19 residues. V gave up 4 bases and J gave up 2 bases; unmatched junction bases: 13. CDR1 is PRHDT and CDR2 is FYEKMQ in the germline V gene (reference sequence). Sequencing was performed with immunoSEQ multiplex PCR; in TCRdb, only in-frame clones are kept and a portion is missing. The sample carries 94,000 or so clones, around 85% recorded once. The clonotype comes from a man aged 70-80 years with lung cancer. The V gene is TRBV13, the J gene TRBJ2-1, with TRBD2 matching over 11 bases. Sequencing input: PBMCs. The DNA of the CDR3 is TGTGCCAGCAGCTCCCGGACCGGGACTAGCGGTTTTCCCTACAATGAGCAGTTCTTC. Translating gives CASSSRTGTSGFPYNEQFF.